This TCR beta chain was recovered during a study of blood T cell repertoires in COVID-19. In the study overall: The study drew acute and convalescent COVID-19 samples from the United States, Italy and Spain. T cells, B-cell-depleted T cells, or PBMCs supplied cDNA or gDNA.

This clone was seen a few times. This CDR3 has 13 amino acids. Trimming cost V 6 bases and J 2 bases; bases outside gene matches: 2. Germline CDR1 MNHEY, CDR2 SVGAGI. Under the authors' procedure: Estimates of nucleated cell counts were drawn from the amplification of reference gene primers. Here immunoSEQ multiplex PCR was the method, and the copy in TCRdb shows in-frame clones only, minus some. The D gene and trimming were derived from the DNA, and the V and J assignments and clone size from that table. Of more than 100,000 clones listed, 86% are singletons. This clonotype was obtained from a man in his forties with acute or convalescent COVID-19. Material: peripheral blood. This chain uses TRBV6-5 with TRBJ2-5, with 8 positions matching TRBD2. CDR3 nucleotides: TGTGCCAGCAGAGTAGCGGGACAAGAGACCCAGTACTTC. Translation gives CASRVAGQETQYF.